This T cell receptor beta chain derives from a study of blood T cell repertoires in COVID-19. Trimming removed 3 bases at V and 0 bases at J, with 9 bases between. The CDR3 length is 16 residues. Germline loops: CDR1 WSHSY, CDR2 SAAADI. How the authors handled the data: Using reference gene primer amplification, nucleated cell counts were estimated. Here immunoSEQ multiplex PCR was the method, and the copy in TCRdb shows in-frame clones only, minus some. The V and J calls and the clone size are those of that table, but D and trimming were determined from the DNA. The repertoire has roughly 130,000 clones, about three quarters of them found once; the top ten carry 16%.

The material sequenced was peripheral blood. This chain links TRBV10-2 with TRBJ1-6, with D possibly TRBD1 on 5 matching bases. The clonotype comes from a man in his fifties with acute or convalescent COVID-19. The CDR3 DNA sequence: TGCGCCAGCAGTGAAGGAGGGGCCTCCTATAATTCACCCCTCCACTTT. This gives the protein CASSEGGASYNSPLHF.